This is a list of T cell receptor beta chains from one sample in a study of blood T cell repertoires in COVID-19. Measured with immunoSEQ multiplex PCR; TCRdb has only the in-frame clones, and not every one. The sample carries some 300,000 clones, 75% to 90% recorded once. The sequenced sample was peripheral blood. These TCRs come from a woman aged 45-60 years with COVID-19, enrolled during active disease. Both conserved end residues are part of each CDR3. The D gene is left open where the match is weak. Size is stated for part of the rows, as once, few or many counts, or as a class when the clone is expanded.

d_call,clone_size,j_call,v_call,cdr3_aa,cdr3_nt
TRBD1,few,TRBJ1-6,TRBV19,CASTEFDRGYNSPLHF,TGTGCCAGTACTGAATTTGACAGGGGATATAATTCACCCCTCCACTTT
TRBD2,.,TRBJ2-1,TRBV6-2/TRBV6-3,CASSIGTSAYSYNEQFF,TGTGCCAGCAGTATCGGGACTAGCGCTTACTCCTACAATGAGCAGTTCTTC
TRBD2,.,TRBJ2-7,TRBV5-1,CASRIATSGSYEQYF,TGCGCCAGCAGGATTGCCACTAGCGGTTCCTACGAGCAGTACTTC
.,.,TRBJ1-6,TRBV19,CAGQAGKNSPLHF,TGTGCCGGCCAGGCTGGAAAAAATTCACCCCTCCACTTT
.,.,TRBJ2-7,TRBV7-8,CASSPSYEQYF,TGTGCCAGCAGCCCCAGCTACGAGCAGTACTTC
TRBD2,.,TRBJ2-7,TRBV11-1,CASSLPRGTSGYEQYF,TGTGCCAGCAGCCTGCCCCGGGGGACTAGCGGCTACGAGCAGTACTTC
TRBD2,.,TRBJ2-7,TRBV11-1,CASSSTSGSEVEQYF,TGTGCCAGCAGCTCGACTAGCGGGAGTGAGGTCGAGCAGTACTTC
.,once,TRBJ2-7,TRBV5-4,CASSRPQGNGYEQYF,TGTGCCAGCAGCCGTCCCCAGGGTAACGGTTACGAGCAGTACTTC
TRBD1,.,TRBJ2-1,TRBV27,CASSLRDSYYNEQFF,TGTGCCAGCAGTTTAAGGGACAGTTACTACAATGAGCAGTTCTTC
TRBD2,.,TRBJ2-1,TRBV5-4,CASSSETSGRYEQFF,TGTGCCAGCAGCTCGGAGACTAGCGGGAGGTATGAGCAGTTCTTC
TRBD1,.,TRBJ2-1,TRBV24-1,CATGDRGRIYNEQFF,TGTGCCACCGGGGACAGGGGGCGCATTTATAATGAGCAGTTCTTC
TRBD2,.,TRBJ2-7,TRBV27,CASSPPGAGTYEQYF,TGTGCCAGCAGCCCCCCAGGAGCGGGAACCTACGAGCAGTACTTC
.,.,TRBJ1-1,TRBV3-1/TRBV3-2,CASSQVFGQEAFF,TGTGCCAGCAGCCAAGTTTTTGGGCAGGAAGCTTTCTTT
.,.,TRBJ1-6,TRBV27,CASSFGGRGDRPLHF,TGTGCCAGCAGTTTCGGGGGGCGAGGGGATAGACCCCTCCACTTT
TRBD1,.,TRBJ2-2,TRBV29-1,CSVEDDRGQNGELFF,TGCAGCGTTGAAGATGACAGGGGGCAGAACGGGGAGCTGTTTTTT
TRBD1,.,TRBJ1-2,TRBV29-1,CSVTGGRGGYTF,TGCAGCGTTACAGGGGGTCGAGGCGGCTACACCTTC
.,.,TRBJ2-3,TRBV5-6,CASSKGGTSTDTQYF,TGTGCCAGCAGCAAAGGCGGGACTAGCACAGATACGCAGTATTTT
.,.,TRBJ2-4,TRBV6-4,CASSSSQGNIQYF,TGTGCCAGCAGCTCTAGTCAGGGGAACATTCAGTACTTC
.,.,TRBJ1-1,TRBV4-3,CASSQGGGPRPMNTEAFF,TGCGCCAGCAGCCAAGGCGGAGGGCCCCGCCCAATGAACACTGAAGCTTTCTTT
.,.,TRBJ1-4,TRBV27,CASSERTPGKKLFF,TGTGCCAGCAGTGAAAGGACCCCGGGGAAAAAACTGTTTTTT
.,.,TRBJ2-3,TRBV6-5,CASSYMDTQYF,TGTGCCAGCAGTTATATGGATACGCAGTATTTT
TRBD2,.,TRBJ2-1,TRBV4-2,CASSLTSGRTDEQFF,TGTGCCAGCAGCCTGACTAGCGGGAGGACGGATGAGCAGTTCTTC
.,.,TRBJ2-7,TRBV6-5,CASSYSNYEQYF,TGTGCCAGCAGTTATTCTAACTACGAGCAGTACTTC
.,.,TRBJ2-5,TRBV27,CASSSPSETQYF,TGTGCCAGCAGTTCTCCGTCAGAGACCCAGTACTTC
TRBD2,.,TRBJ2-1,TRBV20-1,CSASQTSGEQFF,TGCAGTGCTAGTCAGACTAGCGGAGAGCAGTTCTTC
.,.,TRBJ1-1,TRBV5-4,CASSLATYTEAFF,TGTGCCAGCAGCTTGGCTACTTACACTGAAGCTTTCTTT
.,.,TRBJ1-1,TRBV9,CASSVGGTSIEAFF,TGTGCCAGCAGCGTAGGAGGAACCTCCATCGAAGCTTTCTTT
TRBD1,.,TRBJ1-5,TRBV6-5,CASRKGQGANQPQHF,TGTGCCAGCCGAAAAGGACAGGGGGCAAATCAGCCCCAGCATTTT
TRBD2,.,TRBJ2-7,TRBV6-5,CATLTGGSMVQYF,TGTGCCACCCTTACAGGCGGGAGCATGGTGCAGTACTTC
TRBD1,.,TRBJ2-6,TRBV5-4,CASSSRDRVSGANVLTF,TGTGCCAGCAGCTCCCGGGACAGGGTCTCCGGGGCCAACGTCCTGACTTTC
.,.,TRBJ1-5,TRBV19,CASMGQGNQPQHF,TGTGCCAGTATGGGGCAGGGGAATCAGCCCCAGCATTTT
.,once,TRBJ1-6,TRBV9,CASSVGGHSYNSPLHF,TGTGCCAGCAGCGTAGGGGGACACTCTTATAATTCACCCCTCCACTTT
.,.,TRBJ1-2,TRBV19,CASSMRGAGYGYTF,TGTGCCAGTAGTATGCGGGGGGCAGGGTATGGCTACACCTTC
TRBD1,.,TRBJ1-2,TRBV3-1/TRBV3-2,CASSLQGAQGYTF,TGTGCCAGCAGCCTGCAGGGGGCGCAGGGCTACACCTTC
TRBD1,.,TRBJ2-6,TRBV18,CASSPQGASSGANVLTF,TGTGCCAGCTCACCACAGGGGGCGAGCTCTGGGGCCAACGTCCTGACTTTC
.,.,TRBJ1-1,TRBV6-5,CASTLGGGYTEAFF,TGTGCCAGCACCCTCGGGGGGGGGTACACTGAAGCTTTCTTT
TRBD2,.,TRBJ2-7,TRBV18,CASSSLAGEPRIYEQYF,TGTGCCAGCTCATCGCTAGCGGGAGAACCCCGAATTTACGAGCAGTACTTC
TRBD1,.,TRBJ2-7,TRBV10-3,CAIRQGTAEGEQYF,TGTGCCATCCGTCAGGGGACAGCAGAGGGAGAGCAGTACTTC
.,once,TRBJ1-5,TRBV12-5,CASGTLNRDGQPQHF,TGTGCTAGTGGTACCCTAAACAGGGACGGTCAGCCCCAGCATTTT
.,.,TRBJ2-2,TRBV25-1,CASSAPGANTGELFF,TGTGCCAGCAGTGCACCAGGGGCGAACACCGGGGAGCTGTTTTTT
.,.,TRBJ1-1,TRBV6-5,CASSSLQRNTEAFF,TGTGCCAGCAGTAGTCTTCAGCGGAACACTGAAGCTTTCTTT
TRBD2,.,TRBJ2-3,TRBV7-2,CASSPPGLFSTDTQYF,TGTGCCAGCAGCCCTCCGGGACTATTTAGCACAGATACGCAGTATTTT
TRBD2,.,TRBJ2-5,TRBV10-3,CAISQAGGSPVETQYF,TGTGCCATTTCTCAGGCCGGCGGGAGCCCGGTAGAGACCCAGTACTTC
.,.,TRBJ2-5,TRBV4-1,CASSPVARQETQYF,TGCGCCAGCAGCCCCGTAGCGCGTCAAGAGACCCAGTACTTC
.,.,TRBJ1-5,TRBV5-1,CASSLGAGVHQPQHF,TGCGCCAGCAGCTTGGGGGCAGGGGTCCATCAGCCCCAGCATTTT
TRBD1,.,TRBJ2-1,TRBV24-1,CATSGTGMFEQFF,TGTGCCACCTCAGGGACAGGGATGTTTGAGCAGTTCTTC
.,.,TRBJ1-1,TRBV12-3/TRBV12-4,CASSLNRETQAFF,TGTGCCAGCAGTCTGAACCGGGAAACACAAGCTTTCTTT
.,few,TRBJ2-3,TRBV11-3,CASSLSTTRNTDTQYF,TGTGCCAGCAGCTTATCTACGACCAGGAACACAGATACGCAGTATTTT
.,once,TRBJ1-4,TRBV6-6,CASSRTRATNEKLFF,TGTGCCAGCAGTCGGACACGCGCAACTAATGAAAAACTGTTTTTT
TRBD1,.,TRBJ1-2,TRBV5-1,CASSLRQGNNYGYTF,TGCGCCAGCAGCTTGCGACAGGGAAATAACTATGGCTACACCTTC
.,.,TRBJ2-1,TRBV5-5,CASSPPWNRVVNNEQFF,TGTGCCAGCAGCCCTCCTTGGAACAGGGTGGTTAACAATGAGCAGTTCTTC
.,.,TRBJ1-2,TRBV5-4,CASSLDRIYGYTF,TGTGCCAGCAGCTTAGACAGAATCTATGGCTACACCTTC
TRBD2,once,TRBJ2-3,TRBV5-4,CASSRIAGATDTQYF,TGTGCCAGCAGCAGAATAGCGGGAGCGACAGATACGCAGTATTTT
.,.,TRBJ2-1,TRBV12-5,CASGLVGRGNEQFF,TGTGCTAGTGGTTTGGTGGGGAGAGGCAATGAGCAGTTCTTC